This T cell receptor beta chain was identified during a study of T-cell memory formation after mild COVID-19 (dated by TCRdb to about 2021). Some background on the complete study: Most TCR sequence clusters were specific to one of the two donors. In a couple of donors, T-cell clones that expanded and contracted after mild COVID-19 were tracked by sequencing TCRalpha and TCRbeta repertoires over time. The cohort was made up of two young adult volunteers, one female and one male, who were previously healthy.

There are a few counts of this clonotype. Its specific antigen is unknown. There are no base qualities to consult, and no much larger clone falls within one base. The sequencer listed for this sample is Illumina NovaSeq 6000. TCRalpha and TCRbeta cDNA libraries were constructed by 5'RACE with constant-segment primers, with sample barcodes and unique molecular identifiers being introduced. RNA was extracted from every sample with Trizol reagent. Amplification of the libraries took two PCR steps, and the second step added a second sample barcode plus Illumina TruSeq adapters. Libraries were sequenced on an Illumina NovaSeq with 2 x 150 bp paired-end reads. Processing in the source paper ran as follows. Demultiplexing of reads and collapsing into UMI-guided consensus sequences were performed with migec v1.2.7. Using mixcr v2.1.11, UMI consensuses were aligned to TRA and TRB V and J templates and then assembled into clonotypes. A clonotype was counted as expanded or contracted only when both edgeR and NoisET called the clonotype significant, with the noise models trained on biological replicates. edgeR calls used a false discovery rate-adjusted p below 0.01 and a log2 fold-change threshold of 1. As an exploratory analysis of dynamics, PCA with hierarchical clustering was applied to max-normalized trajectories of the 1000 most abundant clonotypes. Separately sequenced CD4+ and CD8+ repertoires were used to assign a CD4 or CD8 phenotype to each responding clone. Using fastp trimming at Q25 and MiXCR clonotype assembly, TCRdb reanalyzed the public sequencing data and kept in-frame beta chains. Rows merge per CDR3 protein into single entries with the most common DNA and genes. The V and J calls and clone size come from TCRdb's table, not from the authors' own analysis. The sample contains 150,000 or so distinct CDR3 sequences, around 27% of them found a single time. Around a quarter of the sample belongs to the ten largest clones.

PBMCs were isolated by Ficoll-Paque density gradient centrifugation. Here is what the overall study found, with its caveats: Contracting CD4+ clones were found mainly in CM and EM memory subsets, while CD8+ clones were enriched in EMRA. Only two mild cases were covered by the study, and larger cohorts that include severe cases with pre-infection samples were considered necessary. The second-wave clones that peaked on day 37 were not confirmed to be SARS-CoV-2 specific. Some responding clones were detected in pre-infection memory, which suggested that pre-existing cross-reactive memory T cells had joined the SARS-CoV-2 response. Balanced CD4/CD8 phenotypes were observed for clones contracting from day 15 to 85, whereas a bias towards CD4+ was observed for a second wave of clones expanding from day 15 to 37.

The V end loses 1 base and the J end loses 5 bases, and a stretch of 12 bases separates them. Including cysteine and phenylalanine, the CDR3 has 14 amino acids. Only the CDR3 portion is preserved as DNA: 42 bases, with reading frame beginning at the first base. CDR1 SEHNR and CDR2 FQNEAQ were looked up in the germline V gene (reference sequence). Source material: PBMCs or a T cell subset sorted from them (not recorded which). Recombination connected TRBV7-9 to TRBJ2-7; a tentative D call is TRBD2 (5 bases match). The TCR comes from an adult woman who had mild COVID-19 (a few samples of this study predate the infection). The sample titles of this study are shuffled in the database, so cell type and time point are left out; the donor was told from shared clones. The DNA reads as follows: TGTGCCAGCAGCTTAGGGACTGGGTATGACGAGCAGTACTTC. It translates to CASSLGTGYDEQYF.